This paragraph reports one T cell receptor beta chain. V dropped 6 bases and J dropped 2; count of bases not matched to a gene: 5. This CDR3 region has 13 residues. The germline V gene has CDR1 SQVTM and CDR2 ANQGSEA. This sample stems from a study of long-term antiretroviral therapy in people with HIV. With survey level as its setting, the immunoSEQ assay was v3.0. Assay used: immunoSEQ multiplex PCR; TCRdb lists only in-frame clones, some missing. Of around 25,000 clones listed, over 85% are singletons. The chain uses TRBV29-1 and TRBJ2-7; 9 positions match TRBD1. The sequence came from a woman between 50 and 59 years old with HIV. This material consisted of unsorted PBMCs, taken roughly 5.1 years after starting antiretroviral therapy. CDR3: CSVAGTGPYEQYF. In nucleotides, the CDR3 is TGCAGCGTAGCCGGGACAGGGCCCTACGAGCAGTACTTC.